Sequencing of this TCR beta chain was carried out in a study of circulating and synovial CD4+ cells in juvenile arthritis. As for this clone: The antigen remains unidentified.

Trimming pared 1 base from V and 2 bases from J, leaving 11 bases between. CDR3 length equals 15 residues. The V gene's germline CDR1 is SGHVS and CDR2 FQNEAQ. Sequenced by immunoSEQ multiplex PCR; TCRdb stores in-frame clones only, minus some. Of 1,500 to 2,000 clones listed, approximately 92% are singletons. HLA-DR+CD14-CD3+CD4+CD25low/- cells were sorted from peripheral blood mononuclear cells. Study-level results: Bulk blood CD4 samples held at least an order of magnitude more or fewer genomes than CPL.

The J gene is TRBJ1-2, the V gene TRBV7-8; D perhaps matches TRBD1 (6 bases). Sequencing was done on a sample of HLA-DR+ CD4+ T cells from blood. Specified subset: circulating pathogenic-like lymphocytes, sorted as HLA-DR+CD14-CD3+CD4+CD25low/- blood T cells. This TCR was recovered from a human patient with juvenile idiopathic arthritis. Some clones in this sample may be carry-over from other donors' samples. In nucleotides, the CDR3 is TGTGCCAGCAGCTTAGAGTGGACAGCCAACTATGGCTACACCTTC. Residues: CASSLEWTANYGYTF.